This T cell receptor (beta chain) appears in the sequencing data of a study of shared clonotypes between healthy human individuals. Trimming took off 5 bases at V and 5 bases at J, with 12 bases between the two ends. CDR1 and CDR2 from the germline V gene are MDHEN and SYDVKM. The CDR3 is 14 residues long. Donors were Caucasian adults residing in Nashville, Tennessee, USA. It was at deep level that the assay was run. The table came from immunoSEQ multiplex PCR; TCRdb's copy has only in-frame clones and leaves some out. The table lists 490,000 or so clones, roughly four fifths of them singletons, with 13% in the top ten.

V and J are TRBV28 and TRBJ2-2; D is uncertain. This clonotype originated in a woman aged 40-49 years in good health. Some clones in this sample may be carry-over from other donors' samples. Sequenced: PBMCs. The CDR3 is CASSVAGFTGELFF. The CDR3 DNA sequence: TGTGCCAGCAGTGTCGCCGGATTTACCGGGGAGCTGTTTTTT. Complete variable domain (other parts from reference TRBV28 and TRBJ2-2): DVKVTQSSRYLVKRTGEKVFLECVQDMDHENMFWYRQDPGLGLRLIYFSYDVKMKEKGDIPEGYSVSREKKERFSLILESASTNQTSMYLCASSVAGFTGELFFGEGSRLTVL.